What follows describes a single T cell receptor (beta chain). What it binds is unknown. One entry per CDR3 protein, called by TCRdb with MiXCR from the 5' RACE reads. Among a few hundred thousand distinct CDR3 sequences listed, 7.5% to 9% were seen once. The entry originates in a study of CD8 T cells in ankylosing spondylitis. Germline V gives CDR1 DFQATT, CDR2 SNEGSKA (reference sequence). This CDR3 has 14 amino acids. Germline trimming cut 6 bases from V and 4 bases from J; bases unmatched to any gene: 4. Findings and limits, study-wide: Researchers reportedly found disease-linked clones significantly enriched in matched ankylosing spondylitis synovial fluid. Several highly homologous variants made up a TCR beta motif, and this motif appeared characteristic of ankylosing spondylitis blood.

This chain connects TRBV20-1 to TRBJ2-1, with 12 bases matching TRBD2. The source material was blood, either unsorted or a sorted T cell fraction (not recorded which). The receptor comes from a male donor with ankylosing spondylitis. Here the CDR3 reads CSASSGRGYNEQFF. In DNA, the CDR3 is TGCAGTGCGTCTAGCGGGAGGGGGTACAATGAGCAGTTCTTC.